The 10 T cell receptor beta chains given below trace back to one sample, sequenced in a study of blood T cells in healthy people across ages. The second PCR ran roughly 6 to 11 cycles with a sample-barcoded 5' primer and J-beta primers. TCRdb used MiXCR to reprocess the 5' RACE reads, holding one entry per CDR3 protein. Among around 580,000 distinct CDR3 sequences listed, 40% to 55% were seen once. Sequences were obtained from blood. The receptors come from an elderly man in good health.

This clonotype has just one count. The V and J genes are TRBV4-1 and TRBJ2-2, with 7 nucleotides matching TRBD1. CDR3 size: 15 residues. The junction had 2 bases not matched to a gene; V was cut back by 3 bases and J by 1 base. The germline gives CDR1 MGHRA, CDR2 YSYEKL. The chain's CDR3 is CASSQRTGNTGELFF. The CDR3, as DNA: TGCGCCAGCAGCCAGCGGACAGGGAACACCGGGGAGCTGTTTTTT.

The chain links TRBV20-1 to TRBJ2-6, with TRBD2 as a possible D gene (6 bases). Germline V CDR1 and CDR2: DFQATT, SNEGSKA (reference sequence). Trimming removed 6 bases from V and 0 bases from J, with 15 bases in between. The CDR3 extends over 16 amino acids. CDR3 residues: CSAGGDRNSGANVLTF. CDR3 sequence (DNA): TGCAGTGCGGGCGGGGATCGTAACTCTGGGGCCAACGTCCTGACTTTC.

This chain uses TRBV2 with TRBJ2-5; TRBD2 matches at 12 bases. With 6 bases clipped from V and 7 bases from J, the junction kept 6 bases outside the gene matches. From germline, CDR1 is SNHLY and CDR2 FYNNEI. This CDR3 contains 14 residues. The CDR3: CASSGLAGLGTQYF. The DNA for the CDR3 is TGTGCCAGCAGCGGACTAGCGGGGTTGGGGACCCAGTACTTC.

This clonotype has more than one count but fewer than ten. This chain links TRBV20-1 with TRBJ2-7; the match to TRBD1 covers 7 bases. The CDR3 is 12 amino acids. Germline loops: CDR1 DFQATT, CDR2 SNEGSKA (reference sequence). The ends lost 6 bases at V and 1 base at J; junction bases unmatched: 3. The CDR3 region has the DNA TGCAGTGCACAGGGACAGTCCTACGAGCAGTACTTC. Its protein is CSAQGQSYEQYF.

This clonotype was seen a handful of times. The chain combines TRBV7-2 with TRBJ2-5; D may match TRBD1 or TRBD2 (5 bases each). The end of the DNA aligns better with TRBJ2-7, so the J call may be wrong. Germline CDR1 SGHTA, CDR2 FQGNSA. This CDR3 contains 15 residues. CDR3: CASSLVRQGDYEQYF. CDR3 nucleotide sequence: TGTGCCAGCAGCTTAGTTCGGCAGGGAGACTACGAGCAGTACTTC.

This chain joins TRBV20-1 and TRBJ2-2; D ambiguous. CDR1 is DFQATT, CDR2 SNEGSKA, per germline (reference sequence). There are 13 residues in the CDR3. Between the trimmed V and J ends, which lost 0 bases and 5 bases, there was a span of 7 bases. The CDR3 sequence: CSARDLVTGELFF. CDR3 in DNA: TGCAGTGCTAGAGATTTGGTGACCGGGGAGCTGTTTTTT.

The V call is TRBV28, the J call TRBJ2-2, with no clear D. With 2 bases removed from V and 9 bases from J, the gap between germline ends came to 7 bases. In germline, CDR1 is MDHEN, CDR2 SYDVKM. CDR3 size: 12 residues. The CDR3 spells CASSLPNRELFF. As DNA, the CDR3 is TGTGCCAGCAGTTTACCGAACCGGGAGCTGTTTTTT.

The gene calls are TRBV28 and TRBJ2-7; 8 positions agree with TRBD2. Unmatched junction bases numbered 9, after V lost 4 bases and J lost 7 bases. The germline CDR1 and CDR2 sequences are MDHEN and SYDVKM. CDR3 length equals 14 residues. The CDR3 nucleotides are TGTGCCAGCAGTTCCCCGGGACTAGTGAATGAGCAGTACTTC. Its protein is CASSSPGLVNEQYF.

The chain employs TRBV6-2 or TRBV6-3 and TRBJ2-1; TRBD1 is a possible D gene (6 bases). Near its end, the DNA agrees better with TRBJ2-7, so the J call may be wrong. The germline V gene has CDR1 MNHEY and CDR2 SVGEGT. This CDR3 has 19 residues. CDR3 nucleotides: TGTGCCAGCAGTTACCCCCTTTACAGGGCAGAAAGCTCCTACAATGAGCAGTACTTC. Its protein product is CASSYPLYRAESSYNEQYF.

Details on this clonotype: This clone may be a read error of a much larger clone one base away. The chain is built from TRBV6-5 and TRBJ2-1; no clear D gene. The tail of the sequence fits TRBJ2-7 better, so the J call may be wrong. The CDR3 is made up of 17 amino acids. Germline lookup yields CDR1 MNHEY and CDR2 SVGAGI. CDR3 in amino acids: CASSYFDKGPSYNEQYF. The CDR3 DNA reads TGTGCCAGCAGTTACTTCGACAAGGGCCCATCCTACAATGAGCAGTACTTC.